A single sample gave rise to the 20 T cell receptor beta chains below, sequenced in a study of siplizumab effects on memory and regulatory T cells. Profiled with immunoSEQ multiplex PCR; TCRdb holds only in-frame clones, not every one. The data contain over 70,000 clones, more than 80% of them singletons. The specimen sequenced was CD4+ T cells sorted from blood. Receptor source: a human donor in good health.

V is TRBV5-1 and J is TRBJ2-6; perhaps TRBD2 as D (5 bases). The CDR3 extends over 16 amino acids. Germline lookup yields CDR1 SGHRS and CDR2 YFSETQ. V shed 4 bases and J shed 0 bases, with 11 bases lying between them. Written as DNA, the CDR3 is TGCGCCAGCAGCATCTCGGGGAGCTCTGGGGCCAACGTCCTGACTTTC. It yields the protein CASSISGSSGANVLTF.

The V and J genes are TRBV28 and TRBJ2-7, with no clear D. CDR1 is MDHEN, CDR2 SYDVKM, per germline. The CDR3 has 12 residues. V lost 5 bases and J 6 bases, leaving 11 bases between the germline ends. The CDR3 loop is CASSPSMAEQYF. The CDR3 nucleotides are TGTGCCAGCAGTCCCTCAATGGCCGAGCAGTACTTC.

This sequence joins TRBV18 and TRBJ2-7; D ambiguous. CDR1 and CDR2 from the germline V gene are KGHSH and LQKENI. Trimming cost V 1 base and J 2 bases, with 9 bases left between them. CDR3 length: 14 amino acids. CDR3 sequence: CASSPQGLTYEQYF. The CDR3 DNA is TGTGCCAGCTCACCACAGGGATTGACCTACGAGCAGTACTTC.

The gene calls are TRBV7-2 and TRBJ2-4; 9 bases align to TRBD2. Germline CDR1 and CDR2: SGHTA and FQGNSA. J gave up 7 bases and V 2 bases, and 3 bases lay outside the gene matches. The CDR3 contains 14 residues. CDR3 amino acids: CASSLTREGNIQYF. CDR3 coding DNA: TGTGCCAGCAGCTTAACGCGGGAGGGCAACATTCAGTACTTC.

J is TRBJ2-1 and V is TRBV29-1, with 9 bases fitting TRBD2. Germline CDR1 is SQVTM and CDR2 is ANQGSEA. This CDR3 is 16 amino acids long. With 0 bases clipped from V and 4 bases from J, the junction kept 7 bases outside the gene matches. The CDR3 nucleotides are TGCAGCGTTGAAGATGCCCTAGCGGGAAATTACAATGAGCAGTTCTTC. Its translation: CSVEDALAGNYNEQFF.

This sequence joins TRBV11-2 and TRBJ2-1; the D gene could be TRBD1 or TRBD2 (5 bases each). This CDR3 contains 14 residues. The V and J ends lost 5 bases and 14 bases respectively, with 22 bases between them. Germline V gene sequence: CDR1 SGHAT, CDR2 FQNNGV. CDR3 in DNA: TGTGCCAGCAGCGGAATAACTGTGGGGACGGGGAAGTTCTTC. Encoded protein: CASSGITVGTGKFF.

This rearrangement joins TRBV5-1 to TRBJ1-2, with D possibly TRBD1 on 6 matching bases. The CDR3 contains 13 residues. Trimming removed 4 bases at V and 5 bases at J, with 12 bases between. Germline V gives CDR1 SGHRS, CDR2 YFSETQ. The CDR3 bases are TGCGCCAGCAGCCTCGACAGGCATTATGGCTACACCTTC. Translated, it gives CASSLDRHYGYTF.

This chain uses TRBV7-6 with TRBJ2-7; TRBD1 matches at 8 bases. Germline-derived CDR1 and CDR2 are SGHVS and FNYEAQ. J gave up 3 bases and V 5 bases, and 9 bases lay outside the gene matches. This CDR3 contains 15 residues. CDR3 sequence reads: CASSAAGTGIYEQYF. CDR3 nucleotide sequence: TGTGCCAGCAGCGCCGCCGGGACAGGCATCTACGAGCAGTACTTC.

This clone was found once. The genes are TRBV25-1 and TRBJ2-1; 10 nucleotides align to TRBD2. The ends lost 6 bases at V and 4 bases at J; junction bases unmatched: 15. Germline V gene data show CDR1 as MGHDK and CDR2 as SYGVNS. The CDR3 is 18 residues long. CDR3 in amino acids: CASSPQREGLGSYNEQFF. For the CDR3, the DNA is TGTGCCAGCAGCCCCCAGCGGGAGGGCCTTGGCTCTTACAATGAGCAGTTCTTC.

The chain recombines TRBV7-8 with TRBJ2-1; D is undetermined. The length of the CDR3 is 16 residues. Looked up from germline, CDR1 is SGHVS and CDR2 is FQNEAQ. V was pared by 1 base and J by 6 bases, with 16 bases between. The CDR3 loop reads CASSLEWVRRTNEQFF. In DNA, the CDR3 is TGTGCCAGCAGCTTAGAATGGGTCAGGCGAACCAATGAGCAGTTCTTC.

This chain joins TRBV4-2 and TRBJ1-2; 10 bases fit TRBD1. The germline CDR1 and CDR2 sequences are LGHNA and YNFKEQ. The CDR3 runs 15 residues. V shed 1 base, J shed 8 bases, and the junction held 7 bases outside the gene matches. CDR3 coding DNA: TGTGCCAGCAGCCAAGTTGGACAGGGGGAGCGGGGCTACACCTTC. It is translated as CASSQVGQGERGYTF.

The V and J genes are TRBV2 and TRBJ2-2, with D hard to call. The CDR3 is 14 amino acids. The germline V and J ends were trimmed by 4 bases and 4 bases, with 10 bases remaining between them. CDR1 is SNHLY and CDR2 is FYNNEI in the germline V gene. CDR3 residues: CASSVTSFTGELFF. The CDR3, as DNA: TGTGCCAGCAGTGTTACGTCGTTCACCGGGGAGCTGTTTTTT.

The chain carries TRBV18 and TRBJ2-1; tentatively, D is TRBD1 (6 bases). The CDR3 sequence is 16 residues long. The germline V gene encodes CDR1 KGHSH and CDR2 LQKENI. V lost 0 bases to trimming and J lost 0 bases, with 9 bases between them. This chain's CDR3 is CASSPPRGTSYNEQFF. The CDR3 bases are TGTGCCAGCTCACCACCCAGGGGCACCTCCTACAATGAGCAGTTCTTC.

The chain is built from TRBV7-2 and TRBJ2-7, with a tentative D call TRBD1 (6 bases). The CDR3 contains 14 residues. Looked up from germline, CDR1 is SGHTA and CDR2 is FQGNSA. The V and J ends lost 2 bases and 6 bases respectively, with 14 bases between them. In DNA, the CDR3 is TGTGCCAGCAGCTTAAGCAAGGGGGTCGGCGAGCAGTACTTC. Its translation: CASSLSKGVGEQYF.

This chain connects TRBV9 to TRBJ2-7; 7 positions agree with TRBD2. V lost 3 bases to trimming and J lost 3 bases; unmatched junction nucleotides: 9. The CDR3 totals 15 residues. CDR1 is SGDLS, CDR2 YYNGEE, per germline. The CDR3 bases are TGTGCCAGCAGCGCTGGAGCGGGGCACATCTACGAGCAGTACTTC. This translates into CASSAGAGHIYEQYF.

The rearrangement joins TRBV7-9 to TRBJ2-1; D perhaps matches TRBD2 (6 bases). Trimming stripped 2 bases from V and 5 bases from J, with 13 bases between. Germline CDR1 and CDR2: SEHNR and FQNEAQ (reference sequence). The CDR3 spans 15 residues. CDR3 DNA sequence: TGTGCCAGCAGCTTAAAATCGGCGGGAAACAATGAGCAGTTCTTC. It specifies CASSLKSAGNNEQFF.

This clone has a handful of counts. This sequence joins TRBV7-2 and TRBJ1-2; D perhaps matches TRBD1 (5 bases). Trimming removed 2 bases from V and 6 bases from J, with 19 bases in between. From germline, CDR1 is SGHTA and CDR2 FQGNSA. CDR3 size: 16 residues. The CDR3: CASSLLSTGPLDGYTF. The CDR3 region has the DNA TGTGCCAGCAGCTTATTGAGTACAGGACCCCTGGATGGCTACACCTTC.

The CDR3 region is CASSLNSGRAYNEQFF. The CDR3 region has the DNA TGTGCCAGCAGCTTAAATAGCGGGAGGGCCTACAATGAGCAGTTCTTC. V is TRBV11-2 and J is TRBJ2-1; 11 bases line up with TRBD2. The CDR3 is made up of 16 amino acids. Looked up from germline, CDR1 is SGHAT and CDR2 is FQNNGV. With V trimmed by 2 bases and J by 2 bases, 2 bases remained unmatched.

Here the CDR3 reads CASSQELRLGLSTYEQYF. CDR3 sequence (DNA): TGCGCCAGCAGCCAAGAACTCCGCCTGGGACTGAGTACCTACGAGCAGTACTTC. The chain combines TRBV4-3 with TRBJ2-7, with a weak D call TRBD2 (6 bases). CDR1 LGHNA and CDR2 YSLEER come from the germline V gene. The CDR3 length is 18 residues. Trimming stripped 0 bases from V and 2 bases from J, with 20 bases between.

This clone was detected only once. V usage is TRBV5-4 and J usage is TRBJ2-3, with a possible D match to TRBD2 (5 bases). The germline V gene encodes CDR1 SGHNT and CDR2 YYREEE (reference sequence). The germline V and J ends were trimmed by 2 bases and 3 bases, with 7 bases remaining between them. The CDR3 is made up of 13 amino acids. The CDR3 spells CASSFSGTDTQYF. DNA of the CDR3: TGTGCCAGCAGCTTCTCGGGGACAGATACGCAGTATTTT.